This T cell receptor beta chain was sequenced for a study of technical replicates of blood from several donors. The protocol was immunoSEQ multiplex PCR, while the TCRdb copy is restricted to in-frame clones and leaves out a portion. The data contain tens of thousands of clones, just under 95% of them singletons. Germline V gene sequence: CDR1 SGHTS, CDR2 YDEGEE. This CDR3 is 13 amino acids long. Trimming cost V 10 bases and J 7 bases; bases outside gene matches: 8. This sequence originates from a human donor in good health. The chain couples TRBV5-8 to TRBJ1-4; 9 bases fit TRBD1. The sequenced sample consisted of T cells isolated from PBMCs. CDR3 amino acids: CAGQDRGGEKLFF. The CDR3 region has the DNA TGTGCCGGACAGGACAGGGGAGGTGAAAAACTGTTTTTT.